The rows below give T cell receptor beta chains drawn from one sample of a study of blood T cell repertoires in COVID-19. Profiling relied on immunoSEQ multiplex PCR, and the TCRdb table lists in-frame clones only, not all of them. The repertoire has fewer than 450,000 clones, roughly 87% of them found once; the top ten carry roughly 0.66%. The sequenced sample was PBMCs or T cells enriched from blood (not recorded which). All receptors come from a man between 18 and 29 years old who had recovered from COVID-19. Each CDR3 is given with its conserved first and last residue.

CDR3 protein	V gene	J gene
CASSVTLVTGGHQPQHF	TRBV2	TRBJ1-5
CASSPGQGVNYGYTF	TRBV4-1	TRBJ1-2
CASSLLGADTGELFF	TRBV18	TRBJ2-2
CAIRDRAAESPLHF	TRBV10-3	TRBJ1-6
CASNAGSHSNQPQHF	TRBV7-2	TRBJ1-5
CATRTGVNQPQHF	TRBV6-6	TRBJ1-5
CASSVGDRGGYTF	TRBV2	TRBJ1-2
CASSRRDRTGYTF	TRBV7-3	TRBJ1-2
CASSPTGSSPLHF	TRBV6-5	TRBJ1-6
CASSQGQRSEKLFF	TRBV11-3	TRBJ1-4
CASSQEVSAGIIAGANVLTF	TRBV4-1	TRBJ2-6
CASSLSTSGGSRGTQYF	TRBV7-2	TRBJ2-3
CASSDPHPGANVLTF	TRBV6-1	TRBJ2-6
CSARRGYEQYF	TRBV20-1	TRBJ2-7
CATSDLHRAGF	TRBV24-1	TRBJ2-4
CASSLGQGVPGELFF	TRBV6-5	TRBJ2-2
CASILLEVGELFF	TRBV2	TRBJ2-2
CASSQDLGGEKLFF	TRBV3-1/TRBV3-2	TRBJ1-4
CSVRRVEETQYF	TRBV29-1	TRBJ2-5
CAISEAGTGSGEAFF	TRBV10-3	TRBJ1-1
CASSPSGTDYGYTF	TRBV5-1	TRBJ1-2
CASRETGTGNTEAFF	TRBV5-1	TRBJ1-1
CASSEGLDRVAIQYF	TRBV2	TRBJ2-4
CASSEALRAATNLNTEAFF	TRBV10-2	TRBJ1-1
CASSQAPGTGSGNTIYF	TRBV3-1/TRBV3-2	TRBJ1-3
CAWSLGQLRNEKLFF	TRBV30	TRBJ1-4
CASTKTGGYTGELFF	TRBV19	TRBJ2-2
CASSSRGPGDRGSEQYF	TRBV27	TRBJ2-7
CASRGGLAGPSSYEQYF	TRBV7-8	TRBJ2-7
CASSLGPGSGGYTF	TRBV13	TRBJ1-2
CASTRDEEGGYTF	TRBV6-5	TRBJ1-2
CASRRVADYGYTF	TRBV7-9	TRBJ1-2
CAWRTQGTGGGYGYTF	TRBV30	TRBJ1-2
CASIRGQGKGNTEAFF	TRBV2	TRBJ1-1
CASSPGDRVIGYGYTF	TRBV5-1	TRBJ1-2
CSVTGQAVGAFF	TRBV29-1	TRBJ1-1
CASSEHLTVGNTIYF	TRBV2	TRBJ1-3